Reported below is one TCR beta chain. Its target is not known. Enrolled patients, whose metastatic non-small-cell lung cancer was chemo-refractory, received focal radiation plus CTLA-4 blockade with ipilimumab. The sample originates from a study of radiotherapy plus CTLA-4 blockade in lung cancer. General study findings and limits: Subsequent to radiotherapy plus ipilimumab, tumor-derived TCR clones underwent expansion in blood.

Germline assignment: CDR1 SGHTA and CDR2 FQGTGA. The CDR3 contains 14 residues. The V gene end was trimmed by 5 bases and the J gene end by 5 bases; junction bases not matched to a gene: 2. The data were produced by immunoSEQ multiplex PCR, yet TCRdb's version contains in-frame clones alone and is incomplete. Of 55,000 to 65,000 clones in the sample, 76% were seen once. The rearrangement uses TRBV7-3 and TRBJ2-2; TRBD2 matches 10 bases. Sequences were derived from peripheral blood, sampled from a patient treated with radiotherapy plus ipilimumab. This TCR was recovered from a human donor with non-small cell lung cancer who had a complete response to radiotherapy plus ipilimumab. The CDR3 DNA follows: TGTGCCAGCAGCATTAGCGGGGGGACCGGGGAGCTGTTTTTT. Amino acid sequence: CASSISGGTGELFF.